The entry below describes one TCR beta chain. Its antigen is unidentified. The sample originates from a study of a mutant IDH1 vaccine in newly diagnosed glioma. Study summary: Administration of eight vaccinations to patients took place in weeks 1, 3, 5, 7, 11, 15, 19, 23. Of treated patients, approximately 62% were men and approximately 40% women, averaging roughly 42 years. Beforehand, treatment had been radiotherapy, temozolomide, or both; the majority received both.

Noted time point: week 11, during vaccination. It was 300 ug of mutant IDH1 20-mer peptide that made up each vaccine dose, given with topical imiquimod. Newly diagnosed WHO grade 3 or 4 IDH1-mutant, ATRX-lost astrocytomas were identified in the donors. The method was immunoSEQ multiplex PCR; TCRdb's version includes in-frame clones alone and lacks a portion of them. The table has fewer than 65,000 clones, 80% seen once. Trimming removed 0 bases from V and 7 bases from J, with 10 bases in between. Per germline, CDR1 MNHEY and CDR2 SMNVEV (reference sequence). CDR3 length equals 13 residues. The source material was PBMCs, sampled from a glioma patient whose treatment included an IDH1 peptide vaccine. The sequence was collected from a man in his fifties with glioma. The chain recombines TRBV27 with TRBJ2-7; perhaps TRBD2 as D (6 bases). For the CDR3, the DNA is TGTGCCAGCAGTTTATCGCGGGGCGAAGAGCAGTACTTC. Residues: CASSLSRGEEQYF.